This TCR beta chain was captured by sequencing in a study of cytomegalovirus exposure and HLA in healthy donors. The V gene's germline CDR1 is SGHDT and CDR2 YYEEEE. The CDR3 covers 14 residues. With V trimmed by 5 bases and J by 5 bases, 9 bases remained unmatched. Only in-frame clones appear in the TCRdb table, and some are missing; sequencing was by immunoSEQ multiplex PCR. Of around 170,000 clones in the sample, 85% are singletons; the top ten hold roughly 15%. Sequenced input: PBMCs. The TCR originated in a man aged 18 to 29 in good health and CMV-seropositive. V gene TRBV5-6 combines with J gene TRBJ2-7; 8 positions match TRBD2. CDR3 nucleotide sequence: TGTGCCAGCAGTCAAAGCGGGAGTATCGACGAGCAGTACTTC. It translates to CASSQSGSIDEQYF. Using reference TRBV5-6 and TRBJ2-7 for the parts outside the CDR3, the full variable domain is DAGVTQSPTHLIKTRGQQVTLRCSPKSGHDTVSWYQQALGQGPQFIFQYYEEEERQRGNFPDRFSGHQFPNYSSELNVNALLLGDSALYLCASSQSGSIDEQYFGPGTRLTVT.